The 17 T cell receptor beta chains listed next were all sequenced from one sample in a study of blood T cell repertoires in COVID-19. Using immunoSEQ multiplex PCR, the repertoire was profiled, and TCRdb retains in-frame clones only, with some absent. The sample consists of nearly 200,000 clones, roughly nine tenths of them appearing once. The sequenced sample consisted of peripheral blood. The receptors stem from a woman aged 70 to 79 with acute or convalescent COVID-19.

The chain recombines TRBV5-1 with TRBJ2-1, with D possibly TRBD2 on 5 matching bases. The length of the CDR3 is 14 residues. The V and J ends lost 4 bases and 6 bases respectively, with 14 bases between them. Germline V gives CDR1 SGHRS, CDR2 YFSETQ. CDR3 sequence: CASSGGSPPNEQFF. The CDR3 DNA sequence: TGCGCCAGCAGCGGCGGGTCCCCGCCCAATGAGCAGTTCTTC.

The chain has TRBV13 and TRBJ1-6, with 7 bases identical to TRBD1. The V gene's germline CDR1 is PRHDT and CDR2 FYEKMQ (reference sequence). V shed 5 bases and J 8 bases; nucleotides not matched to a gene: 3. The CDR3 is made up of 13 amino acids. The DNA for the CDR3 is TGTGCCAGCAGCATTGACAGGGATTCACCCCTCCACTTT. This encodes CASSIDRDSPLHF.

The V call is TRBV7-2, the J call TRBJ1-3; a weak D match, TRBD1 (5 bases). The CDR3 runs 15 residues. The V and J ends lost 1 base and 6 bases respectively, with 13 bases between them. CDR1 is SGHTA and CDR2 is FQGNSA in the germline V gene. The CDR3 region is CASSLVFGAQNTIYF. CDR3 nucleotides: TGTGCCAGCAGCTTAGTATTTGGGGCGCAAAACACCATATATTTT.

This sequence joins TRBV7-2 and TRBJ1-5; possibly TRBD1 for D (6 bases). The CDR3 runs 15 residues. The V and J ends lost 3 bases and 1 base respectively, with 10 bases between them. Germline lookup yields CDR1 SGHTA and CDR2 FQGNSA. DNA of the CDR3: TGTGCCAGCAGCTTGTTCGGACAGAGCAATCAGCCCCAGCATTTT. The encoded protein is CASSLFGQSNQPQHF.

The chain couples TRBV7-3 to TRBJ1-1, with TRBD1 as a possible D gene (5 bases). CDR1 and CDR2 (germline): SGHTA, FQGTGA. Trimming took off 0 bases at V and 6 bases at J, with 5 bases between the two ends. This CDR3 contains 12 residues. CDR3 bases: TGTGCCAGCAGCTTAACCAGGGCTGAAGCTTTCTTT. This codes for CASSLTRAEAFF.

The genes are TRBV20-1 and TRBJ2-7, with 7 bases aligning to TRBD1. The CDR3 runs to 11 residues. J gave up 3 bases and V 6 bases, and 2 bases lay outside the gene matches. Germline V gene lookup returns CDR1 DFQATT and CDR2 SNEGSKA (reference sequence). The CDR3 region is CSASGGYEQYF. Written as DNA, the CDR3 is TGCAGTGCCTCAGGGGGCTACGAGCAGTACTTC.

The chain is built from TRBV5-1 and TRBJ1-1, with 7 bases lining up with TRBD1. J gave up 2 bases and V 2 bases, and 3 bases lay outside the gene matches. The CDR3 sequence is 14 residues long. Looked up from germline, CDR1 is SGHRS and CDR2 is YFSETQ. CDR3 DNA sequence: TGCGCCAGCAGCTTTCAGGGGGGCAACACTGAAGCTTTCTTT. Translated, it gives CASSFQGGNTEAFF.

This rearrangement joins TRBV27 to TRBJ2-5, with 14 nucleotides matching TRBD2. This CDR3 is built from 17 residues. Germline V CDR1 and CDR2: MNHEY, SMNVEV (reference sequence). V lost 5 bases to trimming and J lost 5 bases; unmatched junction nucleotides: 10. As DNA, the CDR3 is TGTGCCAGCAGTCCCGGGACTAGCGGGGGCTCCCGGGAGACCCAGTACTTC. Translating it yields CASSPGTSGGSRETQYF.

The CDR3 coding sequence is TGCGCCAGCAGCGCTCAAGGGGGCTACGAGCAGTACTTC. Protein sequence: CASSAQGGYEQYF. The chain couples TRBV5-1 to TRBJ2-7, with TRBD1 as a possible D gene (6 bases). The CDR3 totals 13 residues. CDR1 and CDR2 (germline): SGHRS, YFSETQ. With 4 bases removed from V and 3 bases from J, the gap between germline ends came to 11 bases.

This clone was detected once. The chain carries TRBV10-1 and TRBJ1-1; D may be TRBD1 (6 bases). The CDR3 is made up of 13 amino acids. CDR1 and CDR2 from the germline V gene are WNHNN and SYGVQD (reference sequence). Trimming pared 6 bases from V and 3 bases from J, leaving 11 bases between. The CDR3 nucleotides are TGCGCCAGCAGATACAGGGAATACACTGAAGCTTTCTTT. This encodes CASRYREYTEAFF.

This clone was detected a few times. The gene calls are TRBV7-9 and TRBJ2-2, with 7 bases that match TRBD1. The CDR3 totals 16 residues. V lost 6 bases and J lost 3; bases outside the gene matches: 10. The germline CDR1 and CDR2 sequences are SEHNR and FQNEAQ (reference sequence). CDR3 region: CASSYERGLYTGELFF. The CDR3 DNA follows: TGTGCCAGCAGTTATGAGAGGGGGCTTTACACCGGGGAGCTGTTTTTT.

The genes are TRBV6-6 and TRBJ2-2, with D unclear. The germline CDR1 and CDR2 sequences are MNHNY and SVGAGI (reference sequence). CDR3 size: 14 residues. Trimming stripped 2 bases from V and 6 bases from J, with 10 bases between. The CDR3 DNA reads TGTGCCAGCAGTTACGATCAGAAACCCGGGGAGCTGTTTTTT. It yields the protein CASSYDQKPGELFF.

The rearrangement joins TRBV28 to TRBJ2-7; TRBD1 matches 9 bases. The CDR3 consists of 15 residues. The V gene end was trimmed by 7 bases and the J gene end by 2 bases; junction bases not matched to a gene: 9. Per germline, CDR1 MDHEN and CDR2 SYDVKM. The CDR3 nucleotides read TGTGCCAGCATCGCCCCGACAGGGGGTCCCTACGAGCAGTACTTC. Protein sequence: CASIAPTGGPYEQYF.

This clone has more than one count but fewer than ten. V usage is TRBV13 and J usage is TRBJ2-7; D is perhaps TRBD2 (6 bases). Trimming stripped 6 bases from V and 1 base from J, with 13 bases between. The CDR3 is made up of 14 amino acids. Germline loops: CDR1 PRHDT, CDR2 FYEKMQ (reference sequence). The CDR3 region is CASRVTGTSYEQYF. CDR3 sequence (DNA): TGTGCCAGCAGAGTTACCGGGACTTCCTACGAGCAGTACTTC.

This chain links TRBV7-3 with TRBJ2-5; TRBD1 matches 11 bases. The germline CDR1 and CDR2 sequences are SGHTA and FQGTGA. The CDR3 runs to 17 residues. The junction had 11 bases not matched to a gene; V was cut back by 6 bases and J by 2 bases. CDR3 DNA: TGTGCCAGCAGTCTCGCCGGGACAGGGGGTGGGCAAGAGACCCAGTACTTC. It translates to CASSLAGTGGGQETQYF.

The J gene is TRBJ2-5, the V gene TRBV11-2, with D possibly TRBD1 on 7 matching bases. The CDR3 runs 13 residues. Germline V gives CDR1 SGHAT, CDR2 FQNNGV. Deletions cut 6 bases from V and 5 bases from J, with 13 bases between. CDR3 bases: TGTGCCAGCAGGGCACAGGGGAGGGAGACCCAGTACTTC. Translation gives CASRAQGRETQYF.

This sequence joins TRBV9 and TRBJ1-2; 9 nucleotides match TRBD1. The V gene's germline CDR1 is SGDLS and CDR2 YYNGEE. J lost 2 bases, V lost 3 bases, and 14 bases had no gene match. CDR3 length: 18 residues. The CDR3 loop reads CASSAERTGTGRNYGYTF. CDR3 DNA: TGTGCCAGCAGCGCCGAAAGGACTGGGACAGGGCGGAACTATGGCTACACCTTC.